This note documents a single TCR beta chain sequence. V gave up 4 bases and J gave up 1 base, with 14 bases separating them. Germline V gene data show CDR1 as MNHNY and CDR2 as SVGAGI (reference sequence). The CDR3 has 16 amino acids. Original methodology: Amplifying reference gene primers gave estimates of nucleated cell counts. The method was immunoSEQ multiplex PCR; TCRdb's version includes in-frame clones alone and lacks a portion of them. D and trimming come from the DNA, and the V and J calls and clone size come from that table. The sample contains about 130,000 clones, approximately 82% of which appear only once. These data come from a study of blood T cell repertoires in COVID-19. Turning to the study itself: There were acute and convalescent COVID-19 samples, and they came from the United States, Italy and Spain. PBMCs, B-cell-depleted T cells, or T cells provided the cDNA or gDNA that made up the material.

The source material was peripheral blood. This sequence joins TRBV6-6 and TRBJ2-1, with a possible D match to TRBD2 (6 bases). The clonotype originates from a woman aged 45-60 years with acute or convalescent COVID-19. The CDR3 here is CASSSPGTSSYNEQFF. CDR3 nucleotides: TGTGCCAGCAGTTCCCCCGGGACTTCTTCCTACAATGAGCAGTTCTTC.